This TCR beta chain was identified during a study of PD-1 blockade in classical Hodgkin lymphoma. Study results and caveats: What drove the repertoire differences, possibly disease activity or prior therapy, has not been defined.

Trimming cost V 4 bases and J 3 bases; bases outside gene matches: 10. CDR3 size: 18 residues. The germline CDR1 and CDR2 sequences are LGHNA and YSLEER. Of note for this clone: The antigen remains undetermined.

TCRdb's copy holds only in-frame clones and misses some; the assay was immunoSEQ multiplex PCR. The sample lists about 40,000 clones; around 86% were seen once. Each and every patient relapsed after autologous stem cell transplantation, and patients got differing brentuximab vedotin exposure. This specimen consisted of peripheral blood mononuclear cells (PBMCs), obtained at baseline. V usage is TRBV4-3 and J usage is TRBJ2-1, with 12 bases lining up with TRBD2. The source of this sequence is a human donor with classical Hodgkin lymphoma. The CDR3 protein is CASSLRTSGVRDYNEQFF. The CDR3 DNA sequence: TGCGCCAGCAGCCTCAGGACTAGCGGGGTAAGGGACTACAATGAGCAGTTCTTC.